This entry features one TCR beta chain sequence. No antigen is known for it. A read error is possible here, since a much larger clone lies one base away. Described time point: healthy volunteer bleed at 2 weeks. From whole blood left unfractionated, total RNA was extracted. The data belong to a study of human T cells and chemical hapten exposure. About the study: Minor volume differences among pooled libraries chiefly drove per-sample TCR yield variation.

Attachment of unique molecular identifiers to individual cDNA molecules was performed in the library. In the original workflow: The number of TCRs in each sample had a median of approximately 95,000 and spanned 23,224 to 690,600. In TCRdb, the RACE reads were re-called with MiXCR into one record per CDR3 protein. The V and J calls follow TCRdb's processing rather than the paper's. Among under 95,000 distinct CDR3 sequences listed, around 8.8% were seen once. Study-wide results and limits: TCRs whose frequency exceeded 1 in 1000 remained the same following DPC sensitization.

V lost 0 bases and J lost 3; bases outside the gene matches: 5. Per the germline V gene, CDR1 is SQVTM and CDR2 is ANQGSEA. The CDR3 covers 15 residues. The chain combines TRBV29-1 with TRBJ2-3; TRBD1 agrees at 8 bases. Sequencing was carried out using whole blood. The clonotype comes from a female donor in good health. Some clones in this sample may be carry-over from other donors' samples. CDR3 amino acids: CSVEDLRGRTDTQYF. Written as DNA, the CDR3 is TGCAGCGTTGAAGATCTCAGGGGGCGGACAGATACGCAGTATTTT.